The source of this T cell receptor (beta chain) is a study of blood T cell repertoires in COVID-19. Study-wide background: From the United States, Italy and Spain came samples of acute and convalescent COVID-19. PBMCs, B-cell-depleted T cells, or T cells provided the cDNA or gDNA that made up the material.

In the authors' workflow: Reference gene primer amplification yielded estimated nucleated cell counts. Only in-frame clones appear in the TCRdb table, and some are missing; sequencing was by immunoSEQ multiplex PCR. V and J calls and clone size are those listed in that table; D and trimming were worked out from the DNA. The table shows about 160,000 clones, with about four fifths occurring only once. Germline values: CDR1 SGHNT, CDR2 YENEEA. The CDR3 length is 15 residues. V shed 1 base and J 2 bases; nucleotides not matched to a gene: 2. This receptor was obtained from a man between 65 and 85 years old who had recovered from COVID-19. The sequenced sample consisted of peripheral blood. The chain uses TRBV11-3 and TRBJ2-5; 9 positions match TRBD2. The CDR3 here is CASSLGLAEQETQYF. Written as DNA, the CDR3 is TGTGCCAGCAGCTTAGGACTAGCGGAACAAGAGACCCAGTACTTC.